Sequencing of this T cell receptor (beta chain) was carried out in a study of radiotherapy plus CTLA-4 blockade in lung cancer. Points from the study as a whole: Subsequent to radiotherapy plus ipilimumab, tumor-derived TCR clones underwent expansion in blood. Early blood T cell clone dynamics, with interferon-beta, were reported to best predict response.

CDR3 size: 16 residues. V was pared by 3 bases and J by 5 bases, with 10 bases of the junction left unmatched. Germline assignment: CDR1 SGDLS and CDR2 YYNGEE. The method was immunoSEQ multiplex PCR; TCRdb's version includes in-frame clones alone and lacks a portion of them. The data show 80,000 or so clones, 60% to 85% seen once. About this clone itself: What it binds is unknown.

This specimen was peripheral blood, taken from a patient treated with radiotherapy plus ipilimumab. This TCR came from a human donor with non-small cell lung cancer who had a partial response to radiotherapy plus ipilimumab. Some clones in this sample may be carry-over from other donors' samples. This rearrangement joins TRBV9 to TRBJ2-5, with 10 bases fitting TRBD1. The CDR3, as DNA: TGTGCCAGCAGCGCCGGAGGGACAGGGGCGGAGGAGACCCAGTACTTC. Translated: CASSAGGTGAEETQYF.